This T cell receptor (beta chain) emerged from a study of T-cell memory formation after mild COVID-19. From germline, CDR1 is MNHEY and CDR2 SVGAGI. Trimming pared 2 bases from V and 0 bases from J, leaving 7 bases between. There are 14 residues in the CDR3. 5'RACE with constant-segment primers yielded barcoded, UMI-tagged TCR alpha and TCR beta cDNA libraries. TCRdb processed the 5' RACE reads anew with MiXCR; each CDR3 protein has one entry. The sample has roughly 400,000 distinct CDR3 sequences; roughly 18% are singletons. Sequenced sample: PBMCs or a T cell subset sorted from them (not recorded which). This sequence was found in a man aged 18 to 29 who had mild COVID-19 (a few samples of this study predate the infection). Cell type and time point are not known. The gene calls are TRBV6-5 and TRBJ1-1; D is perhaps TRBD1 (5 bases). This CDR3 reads CASSYRGLNTEAFF. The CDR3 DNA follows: TGTGCCAGCAGTTACAGGGGCCTGAACACTGAAGCTTTCTTT.